This passage covers 19 T cell receptor beta chains from one sample sequenced in a study of response to subunit inactivated influenza vaccine. TCRdb itself ran the RT-PCR reads through MiXCR, one entry per CDR3 protein. The table lists roughly 760,000 distinct CDR3 sequences, around 20% of them singletons. The specimen comprised PBMCs from blood, sampled more than 4 days after vaccination. The receptors come from a man aged 50 to 59 who received an inactivated influenza vaccine.

This clonotype was detected only a few times. CDR3 sequence: CASSHPEGVDNSPLHF. The CDR3 DNA follows: TGCGCCAGCAGCCACCCCGAAGGGGTTGATAATTCACCCCTCCACTTT. This sequence joins TRBV4-1 and TRBJ1-6, with D maybe TRBD1 (5 bases). Germline lookup yields CDR1 MGHRA and CDR2 YSYEKL. This CDR3 region has 16 residues. With 3 bases removed from V and 5 bases from J, the gap between germline ends came to 14 bases.

This chain links TRBV20-1 with TRBJ2-6; D not resolved. This CDR3 has 16 residues. Germline values: CDR1 DFQATT, CDR2 SNEGSKA (reference sequence). Trimming removed 2 bases at V and 4 bases at J, with 15 bases between. The CDR3 DNA sequence: TGCAGTGCTAGAAGGTTCTCCGTTTTAGGGGCCAACGTCCTGACTTTC. Translation: CSARRFSVLGANVLTF.

This sequence joins TRBV27 and TRBJ2-7, with unresolved D. The ends were cut back, 6 bases at V and 5 bases at J, with 14 bases in the middle. Germline V gives CDR1 MNHEY, CDR2 SMNVEV (reference sequence). This CDR3 has 13 amino acids. The CDR3 DNA sequence: TGTGCCAGCAGCCCAATCCCTATTAACGAGCAGTACTTC. Its protein is CASSPIPINEQYF.

This clonotype has just one count. The V gene is TRBV12-3 or TRBV12-4, the J gene TRBJ1-5; unclear D gene. This CDR3 contains 14 residues. V was pared by 6 bases and J by 4 bases, with 13 bases between. The CDR3 region is CASSPNGENQPQHF. CDR3 nucleotides: TGTGCCAGCAGCCCCAACGGGGAAAATCAGCCCCAGCATTTT.

This clonotype has only a few counts. The rearrangement uses TRBV12-3 or TRBV12-4 and TRBJ1-2; 10 bases are shared with TRBD1. Unmatched junction bases numbered 4, after V lost 5 bases and J lost 7 bases. This CDR3 has 13 residues. The CDR3 DNA reads TGTGCCAGCAGTCGACAGGGGGCGCGTGGCTACACCTTC. Translated, it gives CASSRQGARGYTF.

The chain combines TRBV5-1 with TRBJ2-6; no firm D call. This CDR3 has 15 amino acids. CDR1 and CDR2 from the germline V gene are SGHRS and YFSETQ. Trimming took off 0 bases at V and 1 base at J, with 5 bases between the two ends. CDR3 DNA: TGCGCCAGCAGCTTGGACGTATCTGGGGCCAACGTCCTGACTTTC. Translation: CASSLDVSGANVLTF.

This clonotype was detected ten times or more. V usage is TRBV12-3 or TRBV12-4 and J usage is TRBJ2-3; D ambiguous. V lost 4 bases and J 5 bases, leaving 7 bases between the germline ends. The length of the CDR3 is 12 residues. This CDR3 reads CASSSRRDTQYF. CDR3 nucleotide sequence: TGTGCCAGCAGTTCGCGACGAGATACGCAGTATTTT.

This clonotype has only a few counts. V and J are TRBV6-5 and TRBJ1-6, with D possibly TRBD1 on 5 matching bases. V lost 1 base to trimming and J lost 9 bases, with 13 bases between them. Germline V gene sequence: CDR1 MNHEY, CDR2 SVGAGI. The CDR3 extends over 15 amino acids. CDR3 region: CASSYWDPRGSPLHF. CDR3 bases: TGTGCCAGCAGTTACTGGGACCCTCGGGGTTCACCCCTCCACTTT.

This clonotype was found a few times. The chain carries TRBV7-2 and TRBJ2-1; D gene uncertain. The CDR3 covers 15 residues. The germline V gene has CDR1 SGHTA and CDR2 FQGNSA. Between the trimmed V and J ends, which lost 1 base and 4 bases, there was a span of 11 bases. CDR3 amino acids: CASSLGETLYNEQFF. The CDR3 DNA reads TGTGCCAGCAGCTTAGGCGAGACCCTTTACAATGAGCAGTTCTTC.

The chain carries TRBV6-2 or TRBV6-3 and TRBJ2-2; tentatively, D is TRBD1 or TRBD2 (5 bases each). The CDR3 runs 14 residues. CDR1 and CDR2 from the germline V gene are MNHEY and SVGEGT. Trimming removed 6 bases from V and 5 bases from J, with 13 bases in between. CDR3 DNA: TGTGCCAGCAGCCCCCTCGGGACGACCGGGGAGCTGTTTTTT. Protein: CASSPLGTTGELFF.

There are many counts of this clonotype. The chain employs TRBV11-2 and TRBJ2-2; TRBD2 matches 7 bases. Germline V gene sequence: CDR1 SGHAT, CDR2 FQNNGV. The CDR3 spans 16 residues. With 4 bases clipped from V and 6 bases from J, the junction kept 11 bases outside the gene matches. In DNA form, the CDR3 reads TGTGCCAGCAGCTCCCGGGACTACCCCATACCCGGGGAGCTGTTTTTT. It translates to CASSSRDYPIPGELFF.

The rearrangement links TRBV4-2 to TRBJ1-6; D gene unclear. V gave up 6 bases and J gave up 0 bases, with 12 bases separating them. In germline, CDR1 is LGHNA, CDR2 YNFKEQ. The CDR3 spans 16 residues. The CDR3 coding sequence is TGTGCCAGCAGTCCTTCCTCGGTCTCCTATAATTCACCCCTCCACTTT. This sequence encodes CASSPSSVSYNSPLHF.

There are a few counts of this clonotype. This chain links TRBV6-2 or TRBV6-3 with TRBJ2-2; D may be TRBD1 or TRBD2 (7 bases each). Trimming removed 2 bases from V and 0 bases from J, with 19 bases in between. Germline CDR1 MNHEY, CDR2 SVGEGT. The CDR3 spans 19 residues. CDR3: CASSYRSGTARTNTGELFF. The CDR3 DNA is TGTGCCAGCAGTTACCGAAGCGGGACAGCCAGAACGAACACCGGGGAGCTGTTTTTT.

The chain has TRBV5-1 and TRBJ2-7; D is perhaps TRBD1 (6 bases). This CDR3 is 13 amino acids long. CDR1 is SGHRS and CDR2 is YFSETQ in the germline V gene. The V gene lost 7 bases and the J gene lost 3 bases, with 14 bases spanning the gap. CDR3 in amino acids: CASQETGSYEQYF. In nucleotides, the CDR3 is TGCGCCAGCCAAGAGACAGGTAGCTACGAGCAGTACTTC.

The V call is TRBV6-5, the J call TRBJ2-1; D perhaps matches TRBD2 (5 bases). Between the trimmed V and J ends, which lost 6 bases and 0 bases, there was a span of 12 bases. The CDR3 length is 15 residues. CDR1 is MNHEY, CDR2 SVGAGI, per germline. CDR3 protein: CASRITRSSYNEQFF. The DNA for the CDR3 is TGTGCCAGCAGAATTACTAGGAGCTCCTACAATGAGCAGTTCTTC.

The V and J genes are TRBV20-1 and TRBJ2-7, with 9 bases identical to TRBD1. The J segment lost 1 base and the V segment lost 5 bases, leaving 9 bases of the junction unmatched. Germline CDR1 DFQATT, CDR2 SNEGSKA (reference sequence). The CDR3 is made up of 15 amino acids. This CDR3 reads CSAPKDGTGSYEQYF. The CDR3 DNA is TGCAGTGCTCCAAAGGACGGGACAGGGTCCTACGAGCAGTACTTC.

In its sample, this clonotype was seen a few times. V usage is TRBV10-3 and J usage is TRBJ1-1, with D possibly TRBD1 on 5 matching bases. Germline CDR1 reads ENHRY; CDR2 reads SYGVKD. The V and J ends lost 0 bases and 1 base respectively, with 6 bases between them. The length of the CDR3 is 14 residues. The CDR3 sequence is CAISESQENTEAFF. The CDR3 nucleotides are TGTGCCATCAGTGAGTCACAGGAGAACACTGAAGCTTTCTTT.

The CDR3 spells CASSHDTKSSEPTDTQYF. The CDR3 coding sequence is TGTGCCAGCAGCCACGACACAAAATCTAGCGAACCCACAGATACGCAGTATTTT. J is TRBJ2-3 and V is TRBV11-1, with D possibly matching TRBD2 (6 bases). The CDR3 length is 18 residues. Germline V gene lookup returns CDR1 SGHAT and CDR2 FQDESV (reference sequence). Trimming left V 5 bases short and J 2 bases short, with 23 bases between.

This clonotype was counted a single time. This rearrangement joins TRBV19 to TRBJ1-1; weak D call: TRBD1 (5 bases). The CDR3 has 13 amino acids. Trimming left V 5 bases short and J 8 bases short, with 15 bases between. Germline-derived CDR1 and CDR2 are LNHDA and SQIVND (reference sequence). The CDR3 sequence is CASSVENGAEAFF. CDR3 nucleotides: TGTGCCAGTAGTGTCGAAAACGGGGCCGAAGCTTTCTTT.